Below are 18 T cell receptor beta chains sequenced from a single sample in a study of beta chain features in type 1 diabetes. Study-wide points: Moderate yet significant TCRB CDR3 shortening was seen in Type 1 diabetes patients in all four CD4+ subsets.

Isolated RNA was reverse transcribed in full, so expressed TCRB transcripts were sequenced. The assay was immunoSEQ multiplex PCR, and TCRdb's table has in-frame clones only and misses some. The repertoire holds about 140,000 clones, with approximately 13% as singletons. These receptors have no known antigen. The sequenced sample consisted of central memory CD4+ T cells from blood. Source of these receptors: a man younger than 30 with type 1 diabetes.

This rearrangement joins TRBV7-2 to TRBJ2-4; D remains unclear. The CDR3 covers 16 residues. V lost 5 bases, J lost 0 bases, and 14 bases lay in between. Germline loops: CDR1 SGHTA, CDR2 FQGNSA. The chain's CDR3 is CASSLGVVLAKNIQYF. The CDR3 nucleotides read TGTGCCAGCAGCCTTGGGGTGGTTCTAGCCAAAAACATTCAGTACTTC.

To note about this clone: Relative to the germline gene, one junction end is altered; a read error may explain this. V is TRBV6-5 and J is TRBJ1-1; unclear D gene. Germline V gene lookup returns CDR1 MNHEY and CDR2 SVGAGI. This CDR3 is 13 amino acids long. CDR3 sequence: CASIETSNAEAFF. CDR3 in DNA: TGTGCCAGCATCGAGACATCGAACGCTGAAGCTTTCTTT.

The CDR3 sequence is CAIRVDRATEAFF. In nucleotides, the CDR3 is TGTGCCATCAGAGTCGACAGGGCCACTGAAGCTTTCTTT. V is TRBV10-3 and J is TRBJ1-1; 7 bases agree with TRBD1. Trimming at V came to 6 bases and at J to 4 bases, leaving 5 bases not matched to a gene. Germline-derived CDR1 and CDR2 are ENHRY and SYGVKD. The CDR3 consists of 13 residues.

This clone was detected only a few times. The chain is built from TRBV4-1 and TRBJ2-5; TRBD2 matches at 15 bases. The V segment lost 4 bases and the J segment 5 bases; nucleotides outside the gene matches: 5. This CDR3 is built from 16 residues. Germline V lookup: CDR1 MGHRA, CDR2 YSYEKL. The CDR3 is CASSRGLAGGPETQYF. The CDR3 bases are TGCGCCAGCAGCCGAGGACTAGCGGGGGGGCCGGAGACCCAGTACTTC.

This clone was detected once. Other DNA sequences of this sample code for an identical CDR3. The chain employs TRBV5-1 and TRBJ1-2; D may be TRBD1 (5 bases). Germline CDR1 and CDR2: SGHRS and YFSETQ. Trimming cost V 4 bases and J 1 base, with 8 bases left between them. This CDR3 has 13 residues. This chain's CDR3 is CASSPDSNYGYTF. In DNA, the CDR3 is TGCGCCAGCAGCCCTGACAGTAACTATGGCTACACCTTC.

This clone was counted only a few times. The chain employs TRBV5-1 and TRBJ1-1; D is ambiguous. In germline, CDR1 is SGHRS, CDR2 YFSETQ. Trimming pared 4 bases from V and 1 base from J, leaving 8 bases between. The CDR3 totals 13 residues. CDR3 sequence (DNA): TGCGCCAGCAGCCCTCGGGGGAACACTGAAGCTTTCTTT. This encodes CASSPRGNTEAFF.

This clone has just a few counts. This chain joins TRBV25-1 and TRBJ1-1, with D tentatively TRBD1 (6 bases). This CDR3 comprises 15 residues. Per the germline V gene, CDR1 is MGHDK and CDR2 is SYGVNS. The V and J ends lost 2 bases and 1 base respectively, with 11 bases between them. The CDR3 DNA follows: TGTGCCAGCAGTGAAAGTCTGGGGGCGAACACTGAAGCTTTCTTT. It translates to CASSESLGANTEAFF.

This clone was observed a handful of times. The genes are TRBV13 and TRBJ2-2, with D perhaps TRBD2 (5 bases). V lost 10 bases and J 7 bases, leaving 16 bases between the germline ends. CDR3 length: 13 amino acids. CDR1 and CDR2 from the germline V gene are PRHDT and FYEKMQ (reference sequence). CDR3 in DNA: TGTGCCATGACCGTCCGAGGAGGCGGGGAGCTGTTTTTT. This translates into CAMTVRGGGELFF.

In this sample, this clone turned up many times. The chain links TRBV15 to TRBJ1-1; D call uncertain. Germline V lookup: CDR1 LNHNV, CDR2 YYDKDF (reference sequence). The CDR3 is 15 residues long. V was pared by 1 base and J by 6 bases, with 15 bases between. The CDR3 loop is CATSRVTGPIAEAFF. The CDR3 DNA reads TGTGCCACCAGCAGAGTCACCGGACCCATCGCTGAAGCTTTCTTT.

This clone was found a few times. The chain joins TRBV10-2 to TRBJ1-1; no reliable D call. This CDR3 has 12 amino acids. CDR1 and CDR2 (germline): WSHSY, SAAADI. The CDR3 DNA reads TGCCCCGCCGGCAGGACGAGCACTGAAGCTTTCTTT. Translation gives CPAGRTSTEAFF.

This chain connects TRBV2 to TRBJ2-5, with a possible D match to TRBD2 (5 bases). V lost 5 bases, J lost 1 base, and 14 bases lay in between. The CDR3 consists of 15 residues. Germline V lookup: CDR1 SNHLY, CDR2 FYNNEI. CDR3 sequence (DNA): TGTGCCAGCAGTCCGTCCGGTCGGGGCCAAGAGACCCAGTACTTC. Translated: CASSPSGRGQETQYF.

There are a few counts of this clone. The same CDR3 can be traced to other DNA sequences in this sample. The rearrangement joins TRBV30 to TRBJ1-5; D is undetermined. The germline V gene has CDR1 GTSNPN and CDR2 SVGIG (reference sequence). V was trimmed by 0 bases and J by 0 bases, leaving 3 bases between them. The CDR3 totals 13 residues. In DNA form, the CDR3 reads TGTGCCTGGAGTGTTTATAGCAATCAGCCCCAGCATTTT. This encodes CAWSVYSNQPQHF.

This chain uses TRBV6-1 with TRBJ2-3; D may be TRBD2 (7 bases). V was cut by 2 bases and J by 0 bases, with 21 bases left in between. The CDR3 runs to 19 residues. In germline, CDR1 is MNHNS, CDR2 SASEGT. CDR3 protein: CASSELGGRKTISTDTQYF. As DNA, the CDR3 is TGTGCCAGCAGTGAATTGGGGGGGCGGAAAACAATTAGCACAGATACGCAGTATTTT.

V is TRBV27 and J is TRBJ2-1, with 10 bases lining up with TRBD1. V was clipped by 6 bases and J by 8 bases; unmatched bases: 13. The CDR3 is 16 residues long. In germline, CDR1 is MNHEY, CDR2 SMNVEV (reference sequence). CDR3 residues: CASSHKLPGQGYEQFF. In DNA, the CDR3 is TGTGCCAGCAGCCATAAACTACCGGGACAGGGGTATGAGCAGTTCTTC.

The chain employs TRBV14 and TRBJ1-2; weak D call: TRBD1 (5 bases). CDR1 and CDR2 from the germline V gene are SGHDN and FVKESK. The CDR3 totals 13 residues. V was trimmed by 0 bases and J by 8 bases, leaving 10 bases between them. DNA of the CDR3: TGTGCCAGCAGCCAAGACAGGGCATCAGGCTACACCTTC. Protein: CASSQDRASGYTF.

This clone was counted a few times. The CDR3, as DNA: TGTGCCAGTAACCATGGATCCACCTACAATGAGCAGTTCTTC. Amino acids: CASNHGSTYNEQFF. V is TRBV19 and J is TRBJ2-1; D ambiguous. The V gene's germline CDR1 is LNHDA and CDR2 SQIVND (reference sequence). Trimming removed 7 bases from V and 2 bases from J, with 12 bases in between. The CDR3 is made up of 14 amino acids.

This clone was counted only a few times. Germline and junction disagree at one end, which may indicate a read error. CDR3 in amino acids: CASKVDYELYF. The CDR3 nucleotides read TGCGCCAGCAAGGTCGACTATGAGCTGTACTTC. The chain carries TRBV5-1 and TRBJ2-7; TRBD2 might be the D (5 bases). This CDR3 is 11 amino acids long. Germline lookup yields CDR1 SGHRS and CDR2 YFSETQ.

This clone was observed a handful of times. This sequence joins TRBV9 and TRBJ1-1; D is unclear. This CDR3 has 14 residues. V was trimmed by 4 bases and J by 2 bases, leaving 12 bases between them. CDR1 SGDLS and CDR2 YYNGEE come from the germline V gene. In nucleotides, the CDR3 is TGTGCCAGCAGCCCCATGGACGGCAACACTGAAGCTTTCTTT. Its protein product is CASSPMDGNTEAFF.